The 30 T cell receptor beta chains in this list originate from one sample, sequenced in a study of chemoradiotherapy in HPV16-positive cancers. TCRdb's copy holds only in-frame clones and misses some; the assay was immunoSEQ multiplex PCR. The table lists about 10,000 clones, approximately 85% of them singletons. Here the sequenced sample was blood, taken from a patient who underwent chemoradiotherapy. The origin of the receptors is a human donor with HPV-associated anogenital cancer.

This rearrangement joins TRBV19 to TRBJ2-1; D possibly corresponds to TRBD2 (5 bases). The CDR3 totals 16 residues. V was cut by 7 bases and J by 1 base, with 17 bases left in between. In germline, CDR1 is LNHDA, CDR2 SQIVND (reference sequence). The CDR3 is CASTPSRGGSYNEQFF. The CDR3 nucleotides are TGTGCCAGTACCCCCAGTCGTGGCGGGTCCTACAATGAGCAGTTCTTC.

The chain joins TRBV5-1 to TRBJ1-4; maybe TRBD1 (5 bases). This CDR3 comprises 14 residues. The V end was cut by 5 bases, the J end by 4 bases, with 12 bases between. The germline gives CDR1 SGHRS, CDR2 YFSETQ. CDR3 sequence reads: CASSSGTDNEKLFF. CDR3 in DNA: TGCGCCAGCAGTTCAGGGACGGATAATGAAAAACTGTTTTTT.

Here the CDR3 DNA reads TGTGCCAGCAGGGACAGCATCTATGGCTACACCTTC. It translates to CASRDSIYGYTF. The rearrangement links TRBV7-9 to TRBJ1-2; TRBD1 is a possible D gene (6 bases). V lost 6 bases and J 4 bases, leaving 9 bases between the germline ends. The CDR3 runs 12 residues. Germline V gene sequence: CDR1 SEHNR, CDR2 FQNEAQ (reference sequence).

This chain joins TRBV28 and TRBJ1-5; D not certain. Germline assignment: CDR1 MDHEN and CDR2 SYDVKM. The CDR3 consists of 13 residues. V lost 7 bases to trimming and J lost 3 bases, with 10 bases between them. The CDR3 region is CASTGSDNQPQHF. In DNA form, the CDR3 reads TGTGCCAGCACCGGCAGTGACAATCAGCCCCAGCATTTT. Based on the CDR3 plus reference TRBV28 and TRBJ1-5, the full variable domain is DVKVTQSSRYLVKRTGEKVFLECVQDMDHENMFWYRQDPGLGLRLIYFSYDVKMKEKGDIPEGYSVSREKKERFSLILESASTNQTSMYLCASTGSDNQPQHFGDGTRLSIL.

This clone appeared a few times. V and J are TRBV6-1 and TRBJ1-6; D is uncertain. This CDR3 is 15 amino acids long. Germline loops: CDR1 MNHNS, CDR2 SASEGT. The V end was cut by 4 bases, the J end by 0 bases, with 7 bases between. The CDR3 loop reads CASSARSSYNSPLHF. In DNA form, the CDR3 reads TGTGCCAGCAGTGCCAGGAGCTCCTATAATTCACCCCTCCACTTT.

This rearrangement joins TRBV19 to TRBJ2-1, with 10 bases identical to TRBD2. V shed 5 bases, J shed 0 bases, and the junction held 13 bases outside the gene matches. CDR1 is LNHDA and CDR2 is SQIVND in the germline V gene (reference sequence). This CDR3 contains 19 residues. The CDR3 loop reads CASSGDLAGVYSSYNEQFF. CDR3 nucleotide sequence: TGTGCCAGTAGTGGGGACCTAGCGGGGGTTTACAGCTCCTACAATGAGCAGTTCTTC.

The V call is TRBV10-3, the J call TRBJ1-2; D might be TRBD1 (5 bases). Germline V gene lookup returns CDR1 ENHRY and CDR2 SYGVKD. This CDR3 is 13 amino acids long. Deletions cut 7 bases from V and 4 bases from J, with 13 bases between. CDR3 amino acids: CAIMGEQRYGYTF. The CDR3 DNA sequence: TGTGCCATCATGGGGGAACAGCGCTATGGCTACACCTTC.

The genes are TRBV11-1 and TRBJ1-1; 11 nucleotides agree with TRBD1. The CDR3 runs 17 residues. Germline CDR1 is SGHAT and CDR2 is FQDESV (reference sequence). Trimming removed 4 bases from V and 3 bases from J; junction bases left unmatched: 10. CDR3 sequence (DNA): TGTGCCAGCAGCTCCGGACAGGGGGCGTTTGGGTACACTGAAGCTTTCTTT. The encoded protein is CASSSGQGAFGYTEAFF.

The sample holds one count of this clone. This rearrangement joins TRBV5-4 to TRBJ1-1; maybe TRBD1 (5 bases). Germline CDR1 SGHNT, CDR2 YYREEE (reference sequence). The CDR3 contains 13 residues. V dropped 4 bases and J dropped 0 bases, with 7 bases sitting between them. The CDR3 sequence is CASSEQVNTEAFF. In DNA form, the CDR3 reads TGTGCCAGCAGCGAACAGGTGAACACTGAAGCTTTCTTT.

This clone was observed a few times. The CDR3 nucleotides read TGTGCCTGGAGTGGCCTGGGACAGGGGCCCTACGAGCAGTACTTC. Encoded protein: CAWSGLGQGPYEQYF. The chain recombines TRBV30 with TRBJ2-7, with 10 bases identical to TRBD1. V shed 1 base, J shed 2 bases, and the junction held 5 bases outside the gene matches. CDR1 is GTSNPN and CDR2 is SVGIG in the germline V gene (reference sequence). This CDR3 region has 15 residues.

The chain employs TRBV4-2 and TRBJ2-4, with TRBD2 as a possible D gene (6 bases). From germline, CDR1 is LGHNA and CDR2 YNFKEQ. This CDR3 is 16 amino acids long. Trimming took 1 base from V and 3 from J, leaving 13 bases between them. CDR3 DNA: TGTGCCAGCAGCCAAGGCCTGGGACTGGGCAAAAACATTCAGTACTTC. It translates to CASSQGLGLGKNIQYF.

Only one count was recorded for this clone. This rearrangement joins TRBV5-4 to TRBJ2-5; D perhaps matches TRBD2 (5 bases). Per germline, CDR1 SGHNT and CDR2 YYREEE (reference sequence). V lost 0 bases, J lost 2 bases, and 14 bases lay in between. This CDR3 contains 16 residues. This chain's CDR3 is CASSLAGINVQETQYF. The DNA of the CDR3 is TGTGCCAGCAGCTTGGCCGGGATTAACGTTCAAGAGACCCAGTACTTC.

The chain combines TRBV5-1 with TRBJ2-1; the match to TRBD2 covers 16 bases. V was clipped by 4 bases and J by 8 bases; unmatched bases: 9. This CDR3 region has 17 residues. In germline, CDR1 is SGHRS, CDR2 YFSETQ. The CDR3 is CASSPGTSGGAGDEQFF. CDR3 DNA: TGCGCCAGCAGCCCCGGGACTAGCGGGGGGGCCGGCGATGAGCAGTTCTTC.

The chain is built from TRBV10-1 and TRBJ2-1; the match to TRBD2 covers 9 bases. Germline lookup yields CDR1 WNHNN and CDR2 SYGVQD (reference sequence). V shed 0 bases and J 6 bases; nucleotides not matched to a gene: 12. CDR3 length equals 18 residues. The CDR3 sequence is CASSESTGSAGGFNEQFF. CDR3 sequence (DNA): TGCGCCAGCAGTGAGTCGACGGGCTCCGCGGGGGGGTTCAATGAGCAGTTCTTC.

The genes are TRBV5-8 and TRBJ1-4, with TRBD1 matching over 9 bases. CDR1 and CDR2 from the germline V gene are SGHTS and YDEGEE. Trimming at V came to 4 bases and at J to 5 bases, leaving 6 bases not matched to a gene. CDR3 size: 15 residues. CDR3 amino acids: CASSRGQGGNEKLFF. CDR3 sequence (DNA): TGTGCCAGCAGCCGGGGACAGGGAGGGAATGAAAAACTGTTTTTT.

With respect to this clone: Germline is not matched at one junction end, which may reflect a read error. CDR3 protein: CASTQGPYRENTEAFF. In DNA, the CDR3 is TGCGCCAGCACCCAAGGCCCATACAGGGAGAACACTGAAGCTTTCTTT. The gene calls are TRBV4-1 and TRBJ1-1; D perhaps matches TRBD1 (6 bases). In germline, CDR1 is MGHRA, CDR2 YSYEKL. This CDR3 comprises 16 residues.

This chain links TRBV7-9 with TRBJ1-1; TRBD1 is a possible D gene (6 bases). Germline V gives CDR1 SEHNR, CDR2 FQNEAQ (reference sequence). V dropped 1 base and J dropped 1 base, with 13 bases sitting between them. This CDR3 is built from 16 residues. CDR3 protein: CASSLVGGKGNTEAFF. CDR3 DNA sequence: TGTGCCAGCAGCTTAGTGGGGGGCAAAGGGAACACTGAAGCTTTCTTT. Full variable domain (missing parts from reference TRBV7-9 and TRBJ1-1): DTGVSQNPRHKITKRGQNVTFRCDPISEHNRLYWYRQTLGQGPEFLTYFQNEAQLEKSRLLSDRFSAERPKGSFSTLEIQRTEQGDSAMYLCASSLVGGKGNTEAFFGQGTRLTVV.

The J gene is TRBJ2-2, the V gene TRBV11-1; 11 bases map to TRBD2. The CDR3 is made up of 16 amino acids. CDR1 SGHAT and CDR2 FQDESV come from the germline V gene (reference sequence). With V trimmed by 4 bases and J by 6 bases, 7 bases remained unmatched. CDR3 sequence reads: CASSSNSGGASGELFF. In DNA, the CDR3 is TGTGCCAGCAGCTCTAATAGCGGGGGGGCCTCCGGGGAGCTGTTTTTT.

J is TRBJ1-1 and V is TRBV2; tentatively, D is TRBD1 (6 bases). V lost 6 bases and J 5 bases, leaving 22 bases between the germline ends. Looked up from germline, CDR1 is SNHLY and CDR2 is FYNNEI. The CDR3 contains 16 residues. Written as DNA, the CDR3 is TGTGCCAGCAGCATCCGAAGGGGTTCAGGGGAGACTGAAGCTTTCTTT. It codes for CASSIRRGSGETEAFF.

The chain is built from TRBV9 and TRBJ2-3, with TRBD2 identical over 15 bases. The CDR3 sequence is 16 residues long. Germline CDR1 and CDR2: SGDLS and YYNGEE. With 2 bases clipped from V and 3 bases from J, the junction kept 1 base outside the gene matches. CDR3 sequence reads: CASSVGLAGGTDTQYF. CDR3 nucleotides: TGTGCCAGCAGCGTCGGACTAGCGGGGGGGACAGATACGCAGTATTTT.

Concerning this clone: The identical CDR3 is also encoded by other nucleotide sequences in the sample. The chain joins TRBV30 to TRBJ1-5; TRBD1 might be the D (5 bases). This CDR3 comprises 13 residues. CDR1 GTSNPN and CDR2 SVGIG come from the germline V gene (reference sequence). Trimming pared 0 bases from V and 8 bases from J, leaving 11 bases between. The CDR3 DNA reads as TGTGCCTGGAGTGTACAGGCAGACGAGCCCCAGCATTTT. Protein sequence: CAWSVQADEPQHF.

This clone was recorded once. The gene calls are TRBV7-2 and TRBJ2-7; 8 nucleotides agree with TRBD2. Germline V CDR1 and CDR2: SGHTA, FQGNSA. The CDR3 covers 18 residues. With V trimmed by 4 bases and J by 4 bases, 18 bases remained unmatched. CDR3 sequence: CASSWRGSGTSHAYEQYF. In DNA, the CDR3 is TGTGCCAGCAGCTGGCGAGGTAGCGGGACATCCCACGCGTACGAGCAGTACTTC.

The chain uses TRBV19 and TRBJ2-5; the match to TRBD2 covers 9 bases. Losses at the gene ends were 8 bases for V and 5 bases for J; bases not matched to a gene: 9. This CDR3 has 14 amino acids. The germline V gene encodes CDR1 LNHDA and CDR2 SQIVND (reference sequence). In nucleotides, the CDR3 is TGTGCCAGTGCCCCCCTAGCGGGGTATGAGACCCAGTACTTC. It encodes CASAPLAGYETQYF.

This clone has only a few counts. The chain carries TRBV18 and TRBJ2-2; unclear D gene. The germline V gene encodes CDR1 KGHSH and CDR2 LQKENI. The CDR3 loop spans 14 amino acids. Between the trimmed V and J ends, which lost 0 bases and 4 bases, there was a span of 6 bases. CDR3 DNA sequence: TGTGCCAGCTCACCACCACGGAGCACCGGGGAGCTGTTTTTT. Translated, it gives CASSPPRSTGELFF. Full variable domain (outside the CDR3, taken from reference TRBV18 and TRBJ2-2): NAGVMQNPRHLVRRRGQEARLRCSPMKGHSHVYWYRQLPEEGLKFMVYLQKENIIDESGMPKERFSAEFPKEGPSILRIQQVVRGDSAAYFCASSPPRSTGELFFGEGSRLTVL.

This clone was recorded only once. The chain couples TRBV5-1 to TRBJ2-2; D possibly corresponds to TRBD1 (6 bases). Germline V CDR1 and CDR2: SGHRS, YFSETQ. V gave up 1 base and J gave up 2 bases, with 15 bases separating them. CDR3 length: 17 amino acids. CDR3 DNA sequence: TGCGCCAGCAGCTTGTCTGGGGGCCGAGTAAACACCGGGGAGCTGTTTTTT. It yields the protein CASSLSGGRVNTGELFF.

J is TRBJ1-1 and V is TRBV25-1; D unclear. The V gene lost 0 bases and the J gene lost 4 bases, with 9 bases spanning the gap. Germline V gives CDR1 MGHDK, CDR2 SYGVNS. The CDR3 loop spans 14 amino acids. CDR3 coding DNA: TGTGCCAGCAGTGAATATTTAGGGCCCACTGAAGCTTTCTTT. It specifies CASSEYLGPTEAFF.

The chain recombines TRBV5-1 with TRBJ2-7; 9 bases are shared with TRBD2. The germline V gene has CDR1 SGHRS and CDR2 YFSETQ. V lost 0 bases to trimming and J lost 4 bases; unmatched junction nucleotides: 5. This CDR3 region has 15 residues. The CDR3 region has the DNA TGCGCCAGCAGCTTGGTCCCTAGCGGGACATACGAGCAGTACTTC. The encoded protein is CASSLVPSGTYEQYF.

V is TRBV9 and J is TRBJ2-1; no definite D call. The V gene lost 0 bases and the J gene lost 0 bases, with 7 bases spanning the gap. This CDR3 is 15 amino acids long. Germline-derived CDR1 and CDR2 are SGDLS and YYNGEE. The CDR3 nucleotides are TGTGCCAGCAGCGTAGATGGGCCCTCCTACAATGAGCAGTTCTTC. Translated: CASSVDGPSYNEQFF.

The rearrangement links TRBV6-6 to TRBJ2-7; a weak D match, TRBD2 (6 bases). The CDR3 extends over 13 amino acids. Germline V gene lookup returns CDR1 MNHNY and CDR2 SVGAGI (reference sequence). Trimming stripped 6 bases from V and 0 bases from J, with 9 bases between. The CDR3 DNA sequence: TGTGCCAGCAGATTGACTAGCTCCTACGAGCAGTACTTC. The encoded protein is CASRLTSSYEQYF.

This chain uses TRBV2 with TRBJ1-1, with 7 nucleotides matching TRBD1. There are 14 residues in the CDR3. Germline values: CDR1 SNHLY, CDR2 FYNNEI. The trim removed 7 bases at V and 8 bases at J, leaving 13 bases unmatched. The CDR3 is CASKGRGPRGEAFF. The DNA of the CDR3 is TGTGCCAGCAAGGGTCGGGGGCCCAGGGGGGAAGCTTTCTTT.